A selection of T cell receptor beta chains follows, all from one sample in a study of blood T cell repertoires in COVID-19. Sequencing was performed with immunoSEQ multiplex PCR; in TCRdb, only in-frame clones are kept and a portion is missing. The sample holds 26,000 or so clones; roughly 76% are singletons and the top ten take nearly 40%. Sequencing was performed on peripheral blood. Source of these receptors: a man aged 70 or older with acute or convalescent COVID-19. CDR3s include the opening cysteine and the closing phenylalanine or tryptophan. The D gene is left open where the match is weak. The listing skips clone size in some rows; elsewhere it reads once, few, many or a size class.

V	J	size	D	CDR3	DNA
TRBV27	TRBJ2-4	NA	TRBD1	CASSRARTGGTAKNIQYF	TGTGCCAGCAGTCGAGCCCGGACAGGGGGCACAGCCAAAAACATTCAGTACTTC
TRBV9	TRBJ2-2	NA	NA	CASSVRANTGELFF	TGTGCCAGCAGCGTTCGAGCAAACACCGGGGAGCTGTTTTTT
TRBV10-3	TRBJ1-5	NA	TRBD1	CAITTGGGQPQHF	TGTGCCATCACGACAGGGGGAGGACAGCCCCAGCATTTT
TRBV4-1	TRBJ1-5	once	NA	CASSQDTRVPGQPQHF	TGCGCCAGCAGCCAAGATACGCGGGTGCCCGGCCAGCCCCAGCATTTT
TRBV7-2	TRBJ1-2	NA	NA	CASSLWAQANYGYTF	TGTGCCAGCAGCTTATGGGCTCAAGCTAACTATGGCTACACCTTC
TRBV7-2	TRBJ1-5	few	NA	CASSLVASAGHQPQHF	TGTGCCAGCAGCTTAGTAGCTTCGGCAGGGCATCAGCCCCAGCATTTT
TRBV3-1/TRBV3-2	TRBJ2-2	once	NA	CASSPTRSGELFF	TGTGCCAGCAGCCCAACCCGGTCCGGGGAGCTGTTTTTT
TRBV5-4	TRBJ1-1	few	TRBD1	CASSQGRDRGEAFF	TGTGCCAGCAGCCAAGGCCGGGACAGGGGTGAAGCTTTCTTT
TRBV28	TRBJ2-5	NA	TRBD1	CASSLWGQGSGETQYF	TGTGCCAGCAGTTTATGGGGACAGGGAAGTGGTGAGACCCAGTACTTC
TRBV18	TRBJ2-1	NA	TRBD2	CASSPQMAGGRSGEQFF	TGTGCCAGCTCACCACAGATGGCGGGGGGGCGGAGTGGAGAGCAGTTCTTC
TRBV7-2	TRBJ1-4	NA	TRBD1	CASSLQGGSEKLFF	TGTGCCAGCAGCCTACAGGGGGGAAGTGAAAAACTGTTTTTT
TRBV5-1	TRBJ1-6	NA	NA	CASSPHYRTNYNSPLHF	TGCGCCAGCAGCCCCCATTACAGGACAAATTATAATTCACCCCTCCACTTT
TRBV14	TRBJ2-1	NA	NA	CASSPSGVIYNEQFF	TGTGCCAGCAGCCCAAGCGGAGTCATCTACAATGAGCAGTTCTTC
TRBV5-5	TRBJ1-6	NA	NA	CASSLRRVGNSPLHF	TGTGCCAGCAGCTTGAGACGGGTCGGAAATTCACCCCTCCACTTT
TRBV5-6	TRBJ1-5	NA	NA	CASSLYGGGNQPQHF	TGTGCCAGCAGCTTGTATGGGGGGGGAAATCAGCCCCAGCATTTT
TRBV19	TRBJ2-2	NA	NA	CASSYGSLTGELFF	TGTGCCAGTAGTTATGGTAGTCTCACCGGGGAGCTGTTTTTT
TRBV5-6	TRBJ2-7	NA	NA	CASSPPGLANAWEQYF	TGTGCCAGCAGCCCCCCGGGCCTAGCGAACGCCTGGGAGCAGTACTTC
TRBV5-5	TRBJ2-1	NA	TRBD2	CASSLVLAGGNQFF	TGTGCCAGCAGCTTGGTGTTAGCGGGGGGTAATCAGTTCTTC
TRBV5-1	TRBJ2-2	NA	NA	CASSSGTYRTGELFF	TGCGCCAGCAGCTCCGGGACATACCGCACCGGGGAGCTGTTTTTT
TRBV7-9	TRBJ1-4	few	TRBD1	CASTQGDRDYEKLFF	TGTGCCAGCACCCAAGGGGACAGGGATTACGAAAAACTGTTTTTT
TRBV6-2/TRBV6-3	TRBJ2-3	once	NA	CASSYVRVAGSSTDTQYF	TGTGCCAGCAGTTACGTTCGCGTAGCCGGGAGTAGCACAGATACGCAGTATTTT
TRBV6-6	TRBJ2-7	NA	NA	CASSHPGRLAYEQYF	TGTGCCAGCAGCCACCCAGGGAGGCTAGCTTACGAGCAGTACTTC
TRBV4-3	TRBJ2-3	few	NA	CASSLDSNTDTQYF	TGCGCCAGCAGCCTTGATTCTAACACAGATACGCAGTATTTT
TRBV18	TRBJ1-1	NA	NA	CASSPLGQANTEAFF	TGTGCCAGCTCACCACTTGGCCAGGCGAACACTGAAGCTTTCTTT
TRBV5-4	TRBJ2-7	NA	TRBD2	CASSQRTGTRYYEQYF	TGTGCCAGCAGCCAACGAACCGGGACTAGATACTACGAGCAGTACTTC
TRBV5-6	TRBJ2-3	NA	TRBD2	CASSILLAGGGLDTQYF	TGTGCCAGCAGTATCCTCCTAGCGGGGGGCGGGTTGGATACGCAGTATTTT
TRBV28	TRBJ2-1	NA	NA	CASSLRSGGGYNEQFF	TGTGCCAGCAGTTTACGGTCCGGGGGAGGTTACAATGAGCAGTTCTTC
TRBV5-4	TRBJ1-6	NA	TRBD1	CASSFTGGNSPLHF	TGTGCCAGCAGCTTCACAGGGGGCAATTCACCCCTCCACTTT
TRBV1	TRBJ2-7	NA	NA	CTSSQLAGEGAEQYF	TGCACCAGCAGCCAATTAGCGGGAGAAGGGGCCGAGCAGTACTTC
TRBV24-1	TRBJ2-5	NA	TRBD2	CATSGGGTETQYF	TGTGCCACCTCTGGGGGGGGTACGGAGACCCAGTACTTC
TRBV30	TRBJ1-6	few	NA	CAWSAYRVNSPLHF	TGTGCCTGGAGTGCCTACAGGGTTAATTCACCCCTCCACTTT
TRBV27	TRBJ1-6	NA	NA	CASSFPGSDYNSPLHF	TGTGCCAGCAGTTTCCCGGGGTCGGACTATAATTCACCCCTCCACTTT
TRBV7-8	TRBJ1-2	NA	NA	CASRGGWDGYTF	TGTGCCAGCCGCGGGGGGTGGGATGGCTACACCTTC
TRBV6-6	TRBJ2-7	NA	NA	CASSFDRTYEQYF	TGTGCCAGCAGTTTCGACAGAACCTACGAGCAGTACTTC
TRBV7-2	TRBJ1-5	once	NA	CASSLNIFQPQHF	TGTGCCAGCAGCTTAAACATTTTCCAGCCCCAGCATTTT
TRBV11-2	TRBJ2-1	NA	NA	CASSHVRDKAWGEQFF	TGTGCCAGCAGCCACGTCCGGGACAAGGCTTGGGGTGAGCAGTTCTTC
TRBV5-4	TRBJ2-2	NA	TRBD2	CASRRGLAGGNTGELFF	TGTGCCAGCAGACGGGGACTAGCGGGAGGAAACACCGGGGAGCTGTTTTTT
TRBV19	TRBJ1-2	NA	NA	CASSRRTDYGYTF	TGTGCCAGTAGCAGAAGGACAGACTATGGCTACACCTTC
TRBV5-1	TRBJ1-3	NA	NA	CASRLDGSSGNTIYF	TGCGCCAGCAGACTCGACGGGAGCTCTGGAAACACCATATATTTT
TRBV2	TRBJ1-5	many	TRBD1	CASNQGGWNQPQHF	TGTGCCAGCAACCAGGGGGGATGGAATCAGCCCCAGCATTTT
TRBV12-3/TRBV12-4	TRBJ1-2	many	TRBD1	CASSLRTGNGYTF	TGTGCCAGCAGTTTAAGGACAGGGAATGGCTACACCTTC
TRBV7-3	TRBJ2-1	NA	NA	CASKKQGDDNEQFF	TGTGCCAGCAAAAAACAGGGAGACGACAATGAGCAGTTCTTC
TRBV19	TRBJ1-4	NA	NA	CASRRQLLLNEKLFF	TGTGCCAGTAGGAGACAACTCCTTCTTAATGAAAAACTGTTTTTT
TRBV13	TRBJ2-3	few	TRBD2	CASSLGLSGSRTDTQYF	TGTGCCAGCAGCTTAGGCCTCAGCGGGAGTCGCACAGATACGCAGTATTTT
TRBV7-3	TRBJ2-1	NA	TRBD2	CASSKGGGGNNEQFF	TGTGCCAGCAGCAAAGGAGGCGGGGGAAACAATGAGCAGTTCTTC
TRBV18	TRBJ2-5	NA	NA	CASSPVSETQYF	TGTGCCAGCTCACCAGTATCAGAGACCCAGTACTTC
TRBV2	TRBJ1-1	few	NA	CASSPGAWGTEAFF	TGTGCCAGCAGTCCAGGGGCTTGGGGCACTGAAGCTTTCTTT
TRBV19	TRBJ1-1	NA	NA	CASSTQTAATPEAFF	TGTGCCAGCTCAACTCAGACGGCGGCAACCCCTGAAGCTTTCTTT
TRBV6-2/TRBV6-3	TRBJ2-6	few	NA	CASSYWAKASGANVLTF	TGTGCCAGCAGTTACTGGGCGAAAGCCTCTGGGGCCAACGTCCTGACTTTC
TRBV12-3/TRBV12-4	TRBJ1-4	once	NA	CASSLQRAEKLFF	TGTGCCAGCAGCTTACAAAGAGCCGAAAAACTGTTTTTT
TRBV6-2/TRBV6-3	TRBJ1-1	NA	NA	CASSSRWDFVNTEAFF	TGTGCCAGCAGTTCCCGTTGGGACTTCGTGAACACTGAAGCTTTCTTT
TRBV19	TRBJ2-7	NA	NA	CASSQGFEQYF	TGTGCCAGTAGTCAGGGTTTCGAGCAGTACTTC
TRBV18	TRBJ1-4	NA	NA	CASSVQLNEKLFF	TGTGCCAGCTCAGTACAGCTAAATGAAAAACTGTTTTTT
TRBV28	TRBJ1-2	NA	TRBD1	CASQALGQVLTF	TGTGCCAGCCAAGCTCTGGGACAGGTACTCACCTTC
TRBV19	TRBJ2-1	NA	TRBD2	CASTGTSGRYNEQFF	TGTGCCAGTACCGGGACTAGCGGGCGTTACAATGAGCAGTTCTTC
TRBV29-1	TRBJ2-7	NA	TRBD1	CSVEIGGTGTYEQYF	TGCAGCGTTGAGATTGGGGGGACAGGTACCTACGAGCAGTACTTC
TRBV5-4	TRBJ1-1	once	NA	CASSLVKGGVNEAFF	TGTGCCAGCAGCTTGGTTAAAGGGGGTGTAAATGAAGCTTTCTTT
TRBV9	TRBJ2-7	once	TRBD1	CASSAYTGQGGYEQYF	TGTGCCAGCAGCGCTTACACGGGACAGGGGGGTTACGAGCAGTACTTC
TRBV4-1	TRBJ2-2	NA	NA	CASSQAFVLTGELFF	TGCGCCAGCAGCCAAGCTTTCGTCCTCACCGGGGAGCTGTTTTTT
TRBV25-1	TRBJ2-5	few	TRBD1	CASSDRQGGIETQYF	TGTGCCAGCAGTGATCGACAGGGCGGTATAGAGACCCAGTACTTC